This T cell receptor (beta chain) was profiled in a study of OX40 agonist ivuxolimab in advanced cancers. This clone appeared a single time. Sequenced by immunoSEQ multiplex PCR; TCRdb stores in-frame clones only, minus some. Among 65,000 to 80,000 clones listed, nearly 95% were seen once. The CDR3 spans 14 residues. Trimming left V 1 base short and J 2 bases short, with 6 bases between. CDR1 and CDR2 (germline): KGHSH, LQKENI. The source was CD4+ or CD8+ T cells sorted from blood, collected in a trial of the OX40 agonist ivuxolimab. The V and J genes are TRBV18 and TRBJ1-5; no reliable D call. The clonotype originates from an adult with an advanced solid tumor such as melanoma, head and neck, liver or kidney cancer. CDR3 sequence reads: CASSPRFGNQPQHF. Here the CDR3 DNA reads TGTGCCAGCTCACCACGTTTTGGCAATCAGCCCCAGCATTTT.